This is a list of T cell receptor beta chains from one sample in a study of blood T cell repertoires in COVID-19. Some clones are missing from TCRdb's copy, which holds only in-frame ones; the method was immunoSEQ multiplex PCR. The table includes about 190,000 clones, more than 65% detected once. The sequenced sample was peripheral blood. The receptors were gathered from a woman of 80 years or more with active or convalescent COVID-19. CDR3s include the opening cysteine and the closing phenylalanine or tryptophan. Fields, in order: CDR3 protein, CDR3 DNA, D gene, J gene, V gene, clone size. D genes are given only for firm matches. Expanded clones get a size class; other rows say once, few or many, or leave the size out.

cdr3_aa: CAISPGNSGNTIYF; cdr3_nt: TGTGCCATCAGCCCAGGAAACTCTGGAAACACCATATATTTT; d_call: .; j_call: TRBJ1-3; v_call: TRBV10-3; clone_size: .
cdr3_aa: CASSIFAGTEAFF; cdr3_nt: TGTGCCAGTAGTATCTTCGCGGGCACTGAAGCTTTCTTT; d_call: .; j_call: TRBJ1-1; v_call: TRBV19; clone_size: .
cdr3_aa: CASSWGGDEQFF; cdr3_nt: TGTGCCAGCAGTTGGGGGGGGGATGAGCAGTTCTTC; d_call: TRBD2; j_call: TRBJ2-1; v_call: TRBV6-1; clone_size: .
cdr3_aa: CASSRVGLTGGTEAFF; cdr3_nt: TGCGCCAGCAGCCGGGTGGGGTTGACAGGGGGCACTGAAGCTTTCTTT; d_call: TRBD1; j_call: TRBJ1-1; v_call: TRBV5-1; clone_size: .
cdr3_aa: CASSLGTGVRSYNEQFF; cdr3_nt: TGTGCCAGCAGCTTGGGGACAGGGGTCCGGTCCTACAATGAGCAGTTCTTC; d_call: TRBD1; j_call: TRBJ2-1; v_call: TRBV5-4; clone_size: .
cdr3_aa: CASMLRGETEAFF; cdr3_nt: TGCGCCAGCATGCTCAGGGGGGAAACTGAAGCTTTCTTT; d_call: TRBD1; j_call: TRBJ1-1; v_call: TRBV5-1; clone_size: .
cdr3_aa: CAWSGPQGRGTEAFF; cdr3_nt: TGTGCCTGGAGTGGACCACAGGGAAGGGGCACTGAAGCTTTCTTT; d_call: .; j_call: TRBJ1-1; v_call: TRBV30; clone_size: .
cdr3_aa: CASSLLAERTGELFF; cdr3_nt: TGCGCCAGCAGCCTGCTAGCGGAGCGCACCGGGGAGCTGTTTTTT; d_call: TRBD2; j_call: TRBJ2-2; v_call: TRBV10-2; clone_size: .
cdr3_aa: CASSESGLGRGGPGAFF; cdr3_nt: TGCGCCAGCAGTGAGTCGGGATTAGGCCGCGGGGGACCCGGAGCTTTCTTT; d_call: .; j_call: TRBJ1-1; v_call: TRBV10-1; clone_size: .
cdr3_aa: CASTSAGADYEQYF; cdr3_nt: TGTGCCAGTACTTCAGCGGGAGCAGACTACGAGCAGTACTTC; d_call: TRBD2; j_call: TRBJ2-7; v_call: TRBV19; clone_size: .
cdr3_aa: CASRSRESTEAFF; cdr3_nt: TGTGCCAGTAGATCGAGGGAGAGCACTGAAGCTTTCTTT; d_call: .; j_call: TRBJ1-1; v_call: TRBV19; clone_size: .
cdr3_aa: CASSDRGGVAKNIQYF; cdr3_nt: TGTGCCAGCAGTGACCGAGGAGGGGTCGCCAAAAACATTCAGTACTTC; d_call: .; j_call: TRBJ2-4; v_call: TRBV6-1; clone_size: once
cdr3_aa: CASSLWGQTGNTEAFF; cdr3_nt: TGTGCCAGCAGTTTATGGGGGCAGACCGGGAACACTGAAGCTTTCTTT; d_call: .; j_call: TRBJ1-1; v_call: TRBV28; clone_size: .
cdr3_aa: CASSLFGGDQRQFF; cdr3_nt: TGTGCCAGCAGCTTATTCGGCGGAGATCAACGGCAGTTCTTC; d_call: .; j_call: TRBJ2-1; v_call: TRBV11-3; clone_size: .
cdr3_aa: CASRSAWEPNEKLFF; cdr3_nt: TGCGCCAGCAGATCCGCCTGGGAGCCTAATGAAAAACTGTTTTTT; d_call: .; j_call: TRBJ1-4; v_call: TRBV5-1; clone_size: .
cdr3_aa: CASRKQGAYNEQFF; cdr3_nt: TGTGCCAGCCGAAAACAGGGGGCTTACAATGAGCAGTTCTTC; d_call: TRBD1; j_call: TRBJ2-1; v_call: TRBV6-5; clone_size: .
cdr3_aa: CASSIRGTEAFF; cdr3_nt: TGTGCCAGTAGTATTAGGGGCACTGAAGCTTTCTTT; d_call: .; j_call: TRBJ1-1; v_call: TRBV19; clone_size: once
cdr3_aa: CAISETIQGSAEAFF; cdr3_nt: TGTGCCATCAGTGAGACGATACAGGGTTCGGCTGAAGCTTTCTTT; d_call: .; j_call: TRBJ1-1; v_call: TRBV10-3; clone_size: .
cdr3_aa: CASSLSLNYGYTF; cdr3_nt: TGTGCCAGCAGTTTATCTCTGAACTATGGCTACACCTTC; d_call: .; j_call: TRBJ1-2; v_call: TRBV28; clone_size: few
cdr3_aa: CASSLSQYPGNTIYF; cdr3_nt: TGTGCCAGCAGCTTATCACAGTACCCTGGAAACACCATATATTTT; d_call: .; j_call: TRBJ1-3; v_call: TRBV5-6; clone_size: .
cdr3_aa: CASSQNLGGGAYNEQFF; cdr3_nt: TGTGCCAGCAGCCAAAATTTAGGAGGGGGCGCCTACAATGAGCAGTTCTTC; d_call: .; j_call: TRBJ2-1; v_call: TRBV3-1/TRBV3-2; clone_size: .
cdr3_aa: CASSFGTGFNYEQYF; cdr3_nt: TGTGCCAGCAGTTTCGGAACAGGGTTTAACTACGAGCAGTACTTC; d_call: .; j_call: TRBJ2-7; v_call: TRBV27; clone_size: few
cdr3_aa: CASTGTGGEQYF; cdr3_nt: TGTGCCAGCACAGGGACAGGGGGAGAGCAGTACTTC; d_call: TRBD1; j_call: TRBJ2-7; v_call: TRBV2; clone_size: .
cdr3_aa: CASSSPVGLAKTDTQYF; cdr3_nt: TGTGCCAGCAGCTCACCTGTAGGACTAGCAAAGACAGATACGCAGTATTTT; d_call: TRBD2; j_call: TRBJ2-3; v_call: TRBV7-9; clone_size: .
cdr3_aa: CASSPDRARENTEAFF; cdr3_nt: TGTGCCAGCAGCCCGGACAGGGCTCGGGAGAACACTGAAGCTTTCTTT; d_call: TRBD1; j_call: TRBJ1-1; v_call: TRBV7-8; clone_size: .
cdr3_aa: CASSFSGVNTEAFF; cdr3_nt: TGTGCCAGCAGCTTTTCGGGGGTGAACACTGAAGCTTTCTTT; d_call: .; j_call: TRBJ1-1; v_call: TRBV11-3; clone_size: .
cdr3_aa: CASSLGSGSPTDTQYF; cdr3_nt: TGCGCCAGCAGCTTGGGTAGCGGGAGTCCCACAGATACGCAGTATTTT; d_call: TRBD2; j_call: TRBJ2-3; v_call: TRBV5-1; clone_size: .
cdr3_aa: CASSYLDRGRGDEQFF; cdr3_nt: TGTGCCAGCAGTTATTTGGACAGGGGGCGCGGCGATGAGCAGTTCTTC; d_call: TRBD1; j_call: TRBJ2-1; v_call: TRBV27; clone_size: .
cdr3_aa: CAWGTGISGANVLTF; cdr3_nt: TGTGCCTGGGGCACAGGGATCTCTGGGGCCAACGTCCTGACTTTC; d_call: .; j_call: TRBJ2-6; v_call: TRBV30; clone_size: few
cdr3_aa: CASSQSWSGEQYF; cdr3_nt: TGCGCCAGCAGCCAGTCATGGAGTGGGGAGCAGTACTTC; d_call: .; j_call: TRBJ2-7; v_call: TRBV10-2; clone_size: few
cdr3_aa: CASSEPSASYGYTF; cdr3_nt: TGTGCCAGCAGTGAACCGAGCGCGAGCTATGGCTACACCTTC; d_call: .; j_call: TRBJ1-2; v_call: TRBV6-1; clone_size: .
cdr3_aa: CASSTRTVSYEQYF; cdr3_nt: TGTGCCAGTAGTACTCGGACAGTGAGCTACGAGCAGTACTTC; d_call: .; j_call: TRBJ2-7; v_call: TRBV19; clone_size: once
cdr3_aa: CAIRRDGRTDTQYF; cdr3_nt: TGTGCCATCAGGCGGGACGGACGCACAGATACGCAGTATTTT; d_call: .; j_call: TRBJ2-3; v_call: TRBV10-3; clone_size: once
cdr3_aa: CASSPGRQGNTEAFF; cdr3_nt: TGTGCCAGCTCACCTGGTAGACAGGGGAACACTGAAGCTTTCTTT; d_call: TRBD1; j_call: TRBJ1-1; v_call: TRBV18; clone_size: once
cdr3_aa: CASSLASSYNEQFF; cdr3_nt: TGTGCCAGCAGTTTAGCTAGCAGCTACAATGAGCAGTTCTTC; d_call: .; j_call: TRBJ2-1; v_call: TRBV28; clone_size: .
cdr3_aa: CASSFYSSGNEQFF; cdr3_nt: TGTGCCAGCAGTTTTTATTCTAGCGGAAATGAGCAGTTCTTC; d_call: TRBD2; j_call: TRBJ2-1; v_call: TRBV27; clone_size: .
cdr3_aa: CASSLGRLAGGPGETQYF; cdr3_nt: TGTGCCAGCAGCTTAGGAAGGCTAGCGGGAGGGCCGGGAGAGACCCAGTACTTC; d_call: TRBD2; j_call: TRBJ2-5; v_call: TRBV7-8; clone_size: .
cdr3_aa: CARGGTSGTPGTQYF; cdr3_nt: TGTGCCAGGGGCGGGACTAGCGGGACCCCAGGGACGCAGTATTTT; d_call: TRBD2; j_call: TRBJ2-3; v_call: TRBV2; clone_size: .
cdr3_aa: CATKTPYYGYTF; cdr3_nt: TGTGCCACCAAAACCCCCTATTATGGCTACACCTTC; d_call: .; j_call: TRBJ1-2; v_call: TRBV28; clone_size: few
cdr3_aa: CASSDLNGHEKLFF; cdr3_nt: TGTGCCAGCAGTGATTTAAATGGACACGAAAAACTGTTTTTT; d_call: .; j_call: TRBJ1-4; v_call: TRBV25-1; clone_size: once
cdr3_aa: CASSLRVAREQYF; cdr3_nt: TGTGCCAGCAGCCTCCGGGTAGCGAGAGAGCAGTACTTC; d_call: .; j_call: TRBJ2-7; v_call: TRBV13; clone_size: .
cdr3_aa: CASSIRPSQSYEQYF; cdr3_nt: TGTGCCAGTAGTATACGCCCGTCCCAGTCCTACGAGCAGTACTTC; d_call: .; j_call: TRBJ2-7; v_call: TRBV19; clone_size: .
cdr3_aa: CASSQETGTSNQPQHF; cdr3_nt: TGTGCCAGCAGCCAAGAGACAGGGACTAGCAATCAGCCCCAGCATTTT; d_call: TRBD1; j_call: TRBJ1-5; v_call: TRBV4-2; clone_size: .
cdr3_aa: CASGLAGNEQFF; cdr3_nt: TGTGCCAGCGGACTAGCGGGCAATGAGCAGTTCTTC; d_call: TRBD2; j_call: TRBJ2-1; v_call: TRBV7-2; clone_size: .
cdr3_aa: CASSNKAGVYNEQFF; cdr3_nt: TGTGCCAGTAGTAACAAAGCGGGAGTCTACAATGAGCAGTTCTTC; d_call: TRBD2; j_call: TRBJ2-1; v_call: TRBV19; clone_size: .
cdr3_aa: CATEDRVGYGYTF; cdr3_nt: TGTGCCACCGAGGACAGGGTAGGTTATGGCTACACCTTC; d_call: TRBD1; j_call: TRBJ1-2; v_call: TRBV10-3; clone_size: .